Below, one T cell receptor (beta chain) is given with its context. CDR3 length: 18 residues. V lost 2 bases, J lost 5 bases, and 12 bases stayed unmatched. Germline-derived CDR1 and CDR2 are SGHTA and FQGNSA. This sample is part of a study of blood T cell repertoires in COVID-19. Study-level background: Sites in the United States, Italy and Spain provided acute and convalescent COVID-19 samples. PBMCs, B-cell-depleted T cells, or T cells were the source of the cDNA or gDNA that made up the material.

Source study methods: Amplification from reference gene primers served as the basis for estimated nucleated cell counts. Profiling relied on immunoSEQ multiplex PCR, and the TCRdb table lists in-frame clones only, not all of them. V, J and clone size reflect that table, while D and trimming were determined from the DNA. The sample gives 25,000 to 30,000 clones, 84% of which show up once; 15% to 20% is in the top ten. The V call is TRBV7-2, the J call TRBJ2-5; 12 bases agree with TRBD2. Sequenced input: peripheral blood. This receptor was obtained from a man between 65 and 85 years old with active COVID-19. The CDR3 bases are TGTGCCAGCAGCTTATCGACTAGCGGGGGAATAGCGCGGGAGACCCAGTACTTC. This encodes CASSLSTSGGIARETQYF.